The rows below give T cell receptor beta chains drawn from one sample of a study of cytomegalovirus exposure and HLA in healthy donors. Assay used: immunoSEQ multiplex PCR; TCRdb lists only in-frame clones, some missing. The sample contains around 120,000 clones, 82% of which appear only once. Sequencing was carried out using PBMCs. Every receptor here comes from a boy aged 5 to 17 in good health and CMV-seronegative. Both conserved end residues are part of each CDR3. The order of the fields is clone size, D gene, J gene, V gene, CDR3 protein, CDR3 DNA. The D gene is left open where the match is weak. Clone size is stated in some rows and not others, as once, few, many or a class when expanded.

- | - | TRBJ2-7 | TRBV9 | CASSVDAAGSSYEQYF | TGTGCCAGCAGCGTAGACGCGGCGGGGAGCTCCTACGAGCAGTACTTT
- | - | TRBJ1-5 | TRBV7-9 | CASSLAGGGGNQPQHF | TGTGCCAGCAGCTTAGCGGGAGGGGGTGGCAATCAGCCCCAGCATTTT
- | - | TRBJ2-1 | TRBV7-9 | CASSPIRPRDGDEQFF | TGTGCCAGCAGCCCCATTAGACCGCGGGATGGGGATGAGCAGTTCTTC
few | - | TRBJ1-1 | TRBV15 | CATRLNTEAFF | TGTGCCACCAGACTCAACACTGAAGCTTTCTTT
few | - | TRBJ1-1 | TRBV7-7 | CASSPISSGNTEAFF | TGTGCCAGCAGCCCGATTAGTAGCGGGAACACTGAAGCTTTCTTT
- | TRBD2 | TRBJ2-3 | TRBV5-1 | CASSTGTSGTSTDTQYF | TGCGCCAGCAGCACCGGGACTAGCGGGACTAGCACAGATACGCAGTATTTT
- | TRBD2 | TRBJ2-7 | TRBV7-2 | CASSLGAGVGNEQYF | TGTGCCAGCAGCTTAGGGGCGGGAGTCGGGAACGAGCAGTACTTC
- | - | TRBJ1-3 | TRBV2 | CASSALGGTGNTIYF | TGTGCCAGCAGTGCCCTGGGAGGAACTGGAAACACCATATATTTT
- | TRBD2 | TRBJ2-1 | TRBV12-5 | CASGPGLAAYNEQFF | TGTGCTAGTGGCCCCGGACTAGCGGCTTACAATGAGCAGTTCTTC
- | TRBD1 | TRBJ1-2 | TRBV5-1 | CASSFGQASSYGYTF | TGCGCCAGCAGCTTCGGACAGGCCTCTTCCTATGGCTACACCTTC
- | - | TRBJ2-7 | TRBV27 | CASSPFTGDEQYF | TGTGCCAGCAGTCCTTTTACCGGGGACGAGCAGTACTTC
- | - | TRBJ2-1 | TRBV7-7 | CASSLGVLDNEQFF | TGTGCCAGCAGCTTAGGGGTCCTAGACAATGAGCAGTTCTTC
- | - | TRBJ1-1 | TRBV27 | CASSLGRGNTEAFF | TGTGCCAGCTCGTTAGGCCGCGGAAACACTGAAGCTTTCTTT
once | TRBD1 | TRBJ1-6 | TRBV29-1 | CSVGQGENSPLHF | TGCAGCGTTGGACAGGGGGAGAATTCACCCCTCCACTTT
- | TRBD1 | TRBJ2-3 | TRBV4-3 | CASSQTDRGATDTQYF | TGCGCCAGCAGCCAAACGGACAGGGGAGCGACAGATACGCAGTATTTT
- | TRBD2 | TRBJ2-5 | TRBV5-6 | CASSDTGEGQETQYF | TGTGCCAGCAGCGATACGGGGGAGGGCCAAGAGACCCAGTACTTC
few | - | TRBJ1-2 | TRBV5-1 | CASSPRSGGSNYGYTF | TGCGCCAGCAGCCCCCGGTCGGGGGGTAGTAACTATGGCTACACCTTC
- | TRBD1 | TRBJ1-2 | TRBV5-4 | CASSLQGAESGYTF | TGTGCCAGCAGCCTACAGGGGGCGGAAAGTGGCTACACCTTC
- | TRBD1 | TRBJ2-1 | TRBV30 | CAWSHGTGGIWEQFF | TGTGCCTGGAGTCACGGGACAGGGGGCATCTGGGAGCAGTTCTTC